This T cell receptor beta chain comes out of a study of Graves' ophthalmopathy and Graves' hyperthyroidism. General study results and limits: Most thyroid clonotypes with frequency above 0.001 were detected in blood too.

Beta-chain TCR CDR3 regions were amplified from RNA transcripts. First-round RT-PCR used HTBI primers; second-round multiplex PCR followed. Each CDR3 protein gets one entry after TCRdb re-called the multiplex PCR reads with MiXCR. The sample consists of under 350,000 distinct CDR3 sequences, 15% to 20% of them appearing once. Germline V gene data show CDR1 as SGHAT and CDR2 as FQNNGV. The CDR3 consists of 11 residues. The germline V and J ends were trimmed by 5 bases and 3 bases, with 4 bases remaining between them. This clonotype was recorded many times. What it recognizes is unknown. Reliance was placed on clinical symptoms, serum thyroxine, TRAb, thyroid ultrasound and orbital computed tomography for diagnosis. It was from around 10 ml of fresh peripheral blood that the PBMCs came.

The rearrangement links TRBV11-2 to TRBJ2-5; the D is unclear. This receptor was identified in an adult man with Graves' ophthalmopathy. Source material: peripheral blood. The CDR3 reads CASSHEETQYF. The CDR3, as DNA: TGTGCCAGCAGCCACGAAGAGACCCAGTACTTC. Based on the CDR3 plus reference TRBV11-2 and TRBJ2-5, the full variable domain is EAGVAQSPRYKIIEKRQSVAFWCNPISGHATLYWYQQILGQGPKLLIQFQNNGVVDDSQLPKDRFSAERLKGVDSTLKIQPAKLEDSAVYLCASSHEETQYFGPGTRLLVL.